Presented here are 12 T cell receptor beta chains from one specimen sequenced in a study of cytomegalovirus exposure and HLA in healthy donors. PCR primers comprised 60 Vbeta and 13 Jbeta primers. The assay was immunoSEQ multiplex PCR, and TCRdb's table has in-frame clones only and misses some. The sample holds 95,000 to 150,000 clones; roughly three fifths are singletons and the top ten take 1.5% to 1.9%. Sequencing was performed on PBMCs. The receptor set was obtained from a man between 18 and 35 years old in good health and CMV-seronegative.

J is TRBJ1-3 and V is TRBV6-1; D remains unclear. V lost 2 bases and J lost 0, with 5 bases in between. Germline V gene lookup returns CDR1 MNHNS and CDR2 SASEGT. This CDR3 has 14 residues. The CDR3 here is CASSELSSGNTIYF. The CDR3 DNA is TGTGCCAGCAGTGAACTGAGCTCTGGAAACACCATATATTTT.

This sequence joins TRBV5-1 and TRBJ2-2; D is perhaps TRBD2 (5 bases). V dropped 4 bases and J dropped 1 base, with 8 bases sitting between them. Germline V gives CDR1 SGHRS, CDR2 YFSETQ. The CDR3 totals 14 residues. The CDR3 loop reads CASSARGNTGELFF. CDR3 DNA: TGCGCCAGCAGCGCTCGGGGGAACACCGGGGAGCTGTTTTTT.

The genes are TRBV28 and TRBJ2-6; D is unresolved. The CDR3 is 16 amino acids. V lost 4 bases to trimming and J lost 2 bases, with 12 bases between them. Per germline, CDR1 MDHEN and CDR2 SYDVKM. The CDR3 nucleotides are TGTGCCAGCAGTTCCCCTATCCGAACTGGGGCCAACGTCCTGACTTTC. It specifies CASSSPIRTGANVLTF.

Notes on this clone: A read error may account for a junction end that differs from germline. The V gene is TRBV30, the J gene TRBJ1-2; D gene ambiguous. Germline lookup yields CDR1 GTSNPN and CDR2 SVGIG (reference sequence). The CDR3 consists of 13 residues. The CDR3 bases are TGTGCCTGGAGTGCCCACCAAAACTATGGCTACCCCTTC. This translates into CAWSAHQNYGYPF.

This clone was counted between two and nine times. The V gene is TRBV30, the J gene TRBJ1-2, with TRBD1 matching 9 bases. The junction had 6 bases not matched to a gene; V was cut back by 5 bases and J by 5 bases. The CDR3 contains 13 residues. Per germline, CDR1 GTSNPN and CDR2 SVGIG (reference sequence). CDR3 residues: CAWSTGGDYGYTF. For the CDR3, the DNA is TGTGCCTGGTCGACAGGGGGGGATTATGGCTACACCTTC.

This chain connects TRBV9 to TRBJ1-1; D is unclear. Germline V gene data show CDR1 as SGDLS and CDR2 as YYNGEE. CDR3 length: 14 amino acids. V was pared by 4 bases and J by 5 bases, with 15 bases between. The chain's CDR3 is CASSPRDGATEAFF. In nucleotides, the CDR3 is TGTGCCAGCAGCCCCCGAGACGGAGCAACTGAAGCTTTCTTT.

The genes are TRBV20-1 and TRBJ1-1; D is unresolved. This CDR3 contains 11 residues. With 7 bases removed from V and 1 base from J, the gap between germline ends came to 7 bases. In germline, CDR1 is DFQATT, CDR2 SNEGSKA (reference sequence). In DNA form, the CDR3 reads TGCAGTGTGTCACAGAACACTGAAGCTTTCTTT. Translated, it gives CSVSQNTEAFF.

This clone was detected once. The rearrangement links TRBV9 to TRBJ1-3; D gene unclear. V lost 2 bases, J lost 7 bases, and 19 bases lay in between. The CDR3 is 16 amino acids. In germline, CDR1 is SGDLS, CDR2 YYNGEE. The CDR3 reads CASSVAGSVGRNTIYF. CDR3 nucleotides: TGTGCCAGCAGCGTCGCCGGATCGGTAGGGAGGAACACCATATATTTT.

This clone was counted only a few times. V usage is TRBV6-1 and J usage is TRBJ1-2; no definite D call. Germline-derived CDR1 and CDR2 are MNHNS and SASEGT. V lost 0 bases, J lost 13 bases, and 15 bases lay in between. The CDR3 totals 13 residues. CDR3 protein: CASSEAAASSVTF. The CDR3 DNA follows: TGTGCCAGCAGTGAAGCGGCGGCCAGCTCTGTCACCTTC.

This clone showed up just once. This chain connects TRBV7-9 to TRBJ1-2; perhaps TRBD1 as D (5 bases). Trimming took 5 bases from V and 5 from J, leaving 18 bases between them. This CDR3 is 15 amino acids long. Germline V CDR1 and CDR2: SEHNR, FQNEAQ (reference sequence). The CDR3 sequence: CASSREGAGGYGYTF. CDR3 in DNA: TGTGCCAGCAGCCGCGAAGGTGCGGGGGGGTATGGCTACACCTTC.

V gene TRBV10-3 combines with J gene TRBJ1-2, with TRBD1 matching over 7 bases. The CDR3 runs 14 residues. Looked up from germline, CDR1 is ENHRY and CDR2 is SYGVKD. Trimming cost V 7 bases and J 7 bases; bases outside gene matches: 12. The CDR3 sequence: CAITEAGGRGGYTF. CDR3 in DNA: TGTGCCATCACCGAGGCAGGGGGTAGGGGTGGCTACACCTTC.

The CDR3 here is CAWSSQGTSGANVLTF. The CDR3 coding sequence is TGTGCCTGGAGTTCTCAGGGGACCTCTGGGGCCAACGTCCTGACTTTC. The chain uses TRBV30 and TRBJ2-6; D may be TRBD1 (6 bases). Trimming pared 2 bases from V and 0 bases from J, leaving 11 bases between. Germline CDR1 and CDR2: GTSNPN and SVGIG (reference sequence). The CDR3 is 16 amino acids.